These 21 T cell receptor beta chains came from one sample sequenced in a study of T cells in Graves' hyperthyroidism and ophthalmopathy. What was amplified from RNA transcripts were TCR beta CDR3 regions. First-round RT-PCR with HTBI primers amplified the TCR CDR3 region. TCRdb re-derived calls from the multiplex PCR reads in MiXCR, one entry per CDR3 protein. The data show approximately 740,000 distinct CDR3 sequences, 13% to 15% seen once. Sequencing was done on a sample of blood. The receptors come from a young woman with Graves' hyperthyroidism.

The genes are TRBV6-2 or TRBV6-3 and TRBJ2-7; tentatively, D is TRBD2 (5 bases). CDR3 length: 16 residues. Germline loops: CDR1 MNHEY, CDR2 SVGEGT. Trimming removed 0 bases at V and 2 bases at J, with 14 bases between. The CDR3, as DNA: TGTGCCAGCAGTTACTCGTTGAGGGCTGGGCCCTACGAGCAGTACTTC. It translates to CASSYSLRAGPYEQYF.

This clonotype was detected ten times or more. The gene calls are TRBV28 and TRBJ2-7; 9 bases fit TRBD2. Unmatched junction bases numbered 10, after V lost 4 bases and J lost 6 bases. The CDR3 loop spans 15 amino acids. The germline gives CDR1 MDHEN, CDR2 SYDVKM. The DNA of the CDR3 is TGTGCCAGCAGTTCCTGGACTAGCGACGCCCCCGAGCAGTACTTC. Residues: CASSSWTSDAPEQYF.

The genes are TRBV30 and TRBJ2-1; the D call may be TRBD1 or TRBD2 (5 bases each). Germline V lookup: CDR1 GTSNPN, CDR2 SVGIG (reference sequence). This CDR3 has 13 residues. Trimming stripped 0 bases from V and 7 bases from J, with 10 bases between. CDR3: CAWSVRGGNEQFF. The CDR3 coding sequence is TGTGCCTGGAGTGTACGGGGCGGGAATGAGCAGTTCTTC. The full variable domain, with the rest looked up from reference TRBV30 and TRBJ2-1, is SQTIHQWPATLVQPVGSPLSLECTVEGTSNPNLYWYRQAAGRGLQLLFYSVGIGQISSEVPQNLSASRPQDRQFILSSKKLLLSDSGFYLCAWSVRGGNEQFFGPGTRLTVL.

This clonotype has a handful of counts. The V gene is TRBV7-9, the J gene TRBJ2-1, with TRBD1 matching 10 bases. V lost 7 bases, J lost 6 bases, and 9 bases stayed unmatched. The CDR3 contains 15 residues. The germline gives CDR1 SEHNR, CDR2 FQNEAQ (reference sequence). In DNA form, the CDR3 reads TGTGCCAGCACTTCCGGGACAGGGGCGTTCAATGAGCAGTTCTTC. Its translation is CASTSGTGAFNEQFF.

This clonotype came up many times. The rearrangement uses TRBV4-1 and TRBJ2-1; D is unresolved. Per the germline V gene, CDR1 is MGHRA and CDR2 is YSYEKL. The CDR3 sequence is 16 residues long. With 0 bases removed from V and 9 bases from J, the gap between germline ends came to 18 bases. CDR3 protein: CASSQEPGPPPGEQFF. CDR3 in DNA: TGCGCCAGCAGCCAAGAACCCGGACCACCACCGGGTGAGCAGTTCTTC.

Regarding this clonotype: Being one base from a much bigger clone, this may be a read error. The conserved final phenylalanine or tryptophan is absent from the CDR3, which likely points to a read error. The chain uses TRBV10-2 and TRBJ2-7, with D hard to call. The ends were cut back, 0 bases at V and 1 base at J, with 13 bases in the middle. The CDR3 is 16 amino acids. Germline V gene data show CDR1 as WSHSY and CDR2 as SAAADI. CDR3: CASSESGLPSSYEQYL. The CDR3 region has the DNA TGCGCCAGCAGTGAGTCAGGCTTACCTTCTTCCTACGAGCAGTACCTC.

This clonotype appeared many times. The chain recombines TRBV30 with TRBJ1-1, with TRBD1 as a possible D gene (5 bases). There are 12 residues in the CDR3. The V gene lost 7 bases and the J gene lost 2 bases, with 11 bases spanning the gap. The germline gives CDR1 GTSNPN, CDR2 SVGIG (reference sequence). The CDR3, as DNA: TGTGCCTTGGGACGGACCAACACTGAAGCTTTCTTT. As protein: CALGRTNTEAFF.

This clonotype was seen a few times. V is TRBV10-3 and J is TRBJ2-7; TRBD1 aligns across 10 bases. V shed 2 bases and J 5 bases; nucleotides not matched to a gene: 6. From germline, CDR1 is ENHRY and CDR2 SYGVKD. The CDR3 covers 15 residues. The chain's CDR3 is CAISERQGASDEQYF. The CDR3 DNA is TGTGCCATCAGTGAGAGACAGGGGGCTAGCGACGAGCAGTACTTC.

This rearrangement joins TRBV28 to TRBJ1-1; D gene uncertain. This CDR3 spans 12 amino acids. Trimming stripped 3 bases from V and 6 bases from J, with 8 bases between. Germline CDR1 reads MDHEN; CDR2 reads SYDVKM. This CDR3 is CASSFLRSEAFF. The DNA for the CDR3 is TGTGCCAGCAGTTTCTTGAGGTCTGAAGCTTTCTTT.

V is TRBV20-1 and J is TRBJ1-4; weak D call: TRBD1 (6 bases). V lost 4 bases to trimming and J lost 7 bases, with 16 bases between them. Germline V gene lookup returns CDR1 DFQATT and CDR2 SNEGSKA (reference sequence). The CDR3 runs to 14 residues. The CDR3 loop is CSATPSGASEKLFF. The CDR3 DNA sequence: TGCAGTGCTACCCCCTCAGGGGCCAGTGAAAAACTGTTTTTT.

The chain has TRBV29-1 and TRBJ2-1; TRBD2 aligns across 8 bases. V was pared by 7 bases and J by 2 bases, with 7 bases of the junction left unmatched. The CDR3 consists of 14 residues. CDR1 SQVTM and CDR2 ANQGSEA come from the germline V gene. Here the CDR3 reads CSGRGGRTYNEQFF. The DNA of the CDR3 is TGCAGCGGCCGGGGCGGGAGGACCTACAATGAGCAGTTCTTC.

This clonotype was seen once. V and J are TRBV29-1 and TRBJ2-1; D not resolved. The end of the DNA is better explained by TRBJ2-7, so the J call may be wrong. The germline gives CDR1 SQVTM, CDR2 ANQGSEA. This CDR3 comprises 15 residues. The CDR3 DNA reads as TGCAGCTCAGGCTCCCGCAGGAGCAAGTACAATGAGCAGTACTTC. Translated, it gives CSSGSRRSKYNEQYF.

A note on this clonotype: The junction departs from the called germline gene at one end, perhaps through a read error. The CDR3 DNA sequence: TGTGCCAGCAACGTAGGGGAGTTCTACGAGCAGTACTTC. Translated, it gives CASNVGEFYEQYF. V is TRBV9 and J is TRBJ2-7; D might be TRBD1 or TRBD2, each matching 5 bases. The length of the CDR3 is 13 residues. Germline-derived CDR1 and CDR2 are SGDLS and YYNGEE.

The chain combines TRBV6-5 with TRBJ2-7; 8 bases are a match to TRBD2. Germline trimming cut 2 bases from V and 4 bases from J; bases unmatched to any gene: 7. This CDR3 has 15 residues. Germline CDR1 MNHEY, CDR2 SVGAGI. The CDR3 protein is CASSYGIAGRYEQYF. The CDR3 DNA sequence: TGTGCCAGCAGTTACGGGATAGCGGGACGTTACGAGCAGTACTTC.

This clonotype has a count of ten or more. The chain links TRBV7-9 to TRBJ2-7, with a weak D call TRBD2 (6 bases). The CDR3 loop spans 14 amino acids. V was pared by 5 bases and J by 6 bases, with 17 bases between. Germline CDR1 SEHNR, CDR2 FQNEAQ (reference sequence). The CDR3 spells CASSGIGTAGEQYF. The CDR3 DNA reads TGTGCCAGCAGCGGGATAGGGACTGCCGGCGAGCAGTACTTC.

This clonotype was seen at least ten times. The V gene is TRBV5-1, the J gene TRBJ2-7, with TRBD1 matching over 9 bases. The germline V gene has CDR1 SGHRS and CDR2 YFSETQ. V lost 7 bases to trimming and J lost 3 bases; unmatched junction nucleotides: 5. The CDR3 consists of 13 residues. DNA of the CDR3: TGCGCCAGCCGCCGGACAGGGGACTACGAGCAGTACTTC. Translation: CASRRTGDYEQYF. The full variable domain, in which reference TRBV5-1 and TRBJ2-7 provide the parts outside the CDR3, is KAGVTQTPRYLIKTRGQQVTLSCSPISGHRSVSWYQQTPGQGLQFLFEYFSETQRNKGNFPGRFSGRQFSNSRSEMNVSTLELGDSALYLCASRRTGDYEQYFGPGTRLTVT.

This clonotype was counted ten times or more. This chain links TRBV2 with TRBJ1-5; 9 nucleotides agree with TRBD1. The CDR3 is made up of 15 amino acids. CDR1 is SNHLY, CDR2 FYNNEI, per germline. V was clipped by 7 bases and J by 0 bases; unmatched bases: 4. This CDR3 is CASKDRGGSNQPQHF. The CDR3 DNA sequence: TGTGCCAGCAAGGACAGGGGAGGTAGCAATCAGCCCCAGCATTTT.

This clonotype was recorded many times. J is TRBJ2-5 and V is TRBV5-8, with D hard to call. Germline V gene sequence: CDR1 SGHTS, CDR2 YDEGEE. The CDR3 spans 14 residues. Trimming took 1 base from V and 3 from J, leaving 10 bases between them. CDR3 protein: CASSLRYSKETQYF. Here the CDR3 DNA reads TGTGCCAGCAGCTTGAGGTACTCCAAAGAGACCCAGTACTTC.

This clonotype was found many times. The chain employs TRBV20-1 and TRBJ1-1; a weak D match, TRBD1 (5 bases). Germline lookup yields CDR1 DFQATT and CDR2 SNEGSKA (reference sequence). The CDR3 has 12 residues. Trimming removed 3 bases from V and 4 bases from J, with 9 bases in between. The CDR3 reads CSARNRLTEAFF. The CDR3 nucleotides are TGCAGTGCTAGGAACAGGCTCACTGAAGCTTTCTTT.

This clonotype has ten or more counts. The chain links TRBV2 to TRBJ1-5; perhaps TRBD1 as D (6 bases). Trimming removed 6 bases at V and 0 bases at J, with 12 bases between. CDR1 SNHLY and CDR2 FYNNEI come from the germline V gene. The CDR3 length is 15 residues. CDR3 amino acids: CASRWTDNSNQPQHF. DNA of the CDR3: TGTGCCAGCAGATGGACAGATAATAGCAATCAGCCCCAGCATTTT.

This clonotype showed up many times. CDR3 protein: CASSRSGAGQPQHF. The CDR3 nucleotides are TGTGCCAGCAGCCGTTCCGGGGCAGGTCAGCCCCAGCATTTT. V gene TRBV5-6 combines with J gene TRBJ1-5, with TRBD1 as a possible D gene (5 bases). Trimming pared 4 bases from V and 6 bases from J, leaving 14 bases between. CDR1 and CDR2 from the germline V gene are SGHDT and YYEEEE. The CDR3 is 14 residues long.